This T cell receptor (beta chain) emerged from a study of T cell responses to AZD1222 COVID-19 vaccine (dated by TCRdb to 2020 to 2022). Background on the whole study: TCR sequencing covered over 230 trial participants: about 210 given two doses of AZD1222 and 26 given two doses of MenACWY control vaccine. Enrollment into the trials was organized by age into subgroups of 18-55, 56-69 and 70-plus years, and those subgroups contained roughly 150, 30 and 60 TCR-sequenced participants, respectively.

Looking up the germline V gene yields CDR1 MNHEY and CDR2 SVGAGI. Counted from cysteine to phenylalanine, this CDR3 has 14 amino acids. The retained sequence is limited to the CDR3, 42 bases, with the frame set at the first base. V trim: 7 bases; J trim: 4 bases; unmatched bases: 8. Explained via the paper, the time point label denotes: about 28 days (+/-7) after the second vaccine dose. AZD1222 recipients with second doses at about 4 weeks or about 12 weeks were pooled, because spike-specific TCR depth and breadth did not differ between schedules. Vaccinee samples were obtained from the UK trials COV001 and COV002, which included a single-blind randomized controlled phase 2/3 trial of AZD1222 (ChAdOx1 nCoV-19) in healthy adults. For TCRbeta chain sequencing, PBMC samples were collected from trial participants at day 0 and at day 28 after the second dose. Concerning this clone: It has no known antigen specificity. Base qualities are not provided; no much larger clone lies one nucleotide away.

The CDR3 regions of human TCRbeta chains were analyzed by immunosequencing. In the authors' own workflow: Repertoire TCRs were matched against a reference library of SARS-CoV-2-specific TCRs generated with the MIRA antigen-specificity platform. Breadth meant the fraction of unique TCRs that were SARS-CoV-2-associated, whereas depth meant the fraction of total T cells that were SARS-CoV-2-associated. Using the MIRA data, each spike-specific TCR was mapped to the spike region that the TCR reacts to and placed in a CD4 or CD8 class. Log10-transformed breadth and depth values were compared by one-way ANOVA with Sidak's multiple comparisons tests. The clones in this table, taken by TCRdb from immuneACCESS, are in-frame only. Not every clone is retained; where verified, under half of the shortfall comes from an unresolved V gene, and the cause of the rest is unknown. The V and J calls and clone size were taken over from that table, and D and trimming were inferred from the DNA. The sample table holds some 100,000 clones, of which 70% to 90% were seen once. The top ten constitute approximately 10% of the sample.

Paper-wide results and their limitations: No day 14 peak-response samples were available, so repertoires were characterized only after the peak T cell response. CD4 TCRs associated with the vaccine covered the entire spike protein, and the dominant responses were in regions 160-218 and 743-854. The 56-69-year group was small, and its depth increase did not reach significance, likely because of low power. After two AZD1222 doses, spike-specific TCR breadth and depth were significantly higher than at day 0 and than in MenACWY recipients. Only six AZD1222 recipients were SARS-CoV-2 seropositive at baseline, limiting conclusions about previously exposed vaccinees. Participants were mostly white British and included more females than males, and it was suggested by the authors that clonal diversity may have been underestimated. Epitopes outside the regions mutated in the B.1.351 and B.1.1.7 variants were reportedly recognized by nearly half of the unique spike-specific TCRs.

This specimen was peripheral blood, taken 28 days after the second AZD1222 dose. The receptor comes from an adult who received the AZD1222 COVID-19 vaccine. The V gene is TRBV6-5 and the J gene is TRBJ2-7, with 9 bases aligning to TRBD1. The CDR3: CASIPDRGTYEQYF. The DNA sequence is given as TGTGCCAGCATCCCGGACAGGGGTACGTACGAGCAGTACTTC.